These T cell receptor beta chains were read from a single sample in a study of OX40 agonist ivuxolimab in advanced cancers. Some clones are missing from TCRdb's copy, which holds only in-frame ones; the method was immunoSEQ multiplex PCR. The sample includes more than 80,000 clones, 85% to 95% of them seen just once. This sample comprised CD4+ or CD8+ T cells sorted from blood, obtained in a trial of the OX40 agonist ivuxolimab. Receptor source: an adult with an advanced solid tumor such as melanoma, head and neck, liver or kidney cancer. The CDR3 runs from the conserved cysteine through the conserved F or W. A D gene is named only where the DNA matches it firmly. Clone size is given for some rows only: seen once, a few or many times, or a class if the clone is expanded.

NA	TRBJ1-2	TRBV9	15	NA	TGTGCCAGCAGCGTTAAACAGACACTTAACTATGGCTACACCTTC	CASSVKQTLNYGYTF
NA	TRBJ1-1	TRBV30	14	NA	TGTGCCTGGAGCCCCACCGGAGGGGGAACTGAAGCTTTCTTT	CAWSPTGGGTEAFF
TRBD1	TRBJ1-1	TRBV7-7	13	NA	TGTGCTAGCAGCCTTACAGGGGGGACTGAAGCTTTCTTT	CASSLTGGTEAFF
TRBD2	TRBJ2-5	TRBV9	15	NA	TGTGCCAGCAGCGGCGGGGGGAATCCCCAAGAGACCCAGTACTTC	CASSGGGNPQETQYF
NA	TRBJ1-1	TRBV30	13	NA	TGTGCCTGGAGTTGGGGGCCGGGGACTGAAGCTTTCTTT	CAWSWGPGTEAFF
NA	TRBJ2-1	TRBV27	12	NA	TGTGCCAGCAGTTCGTTCCGCAATGAGCAGTTCTTC	CASSSFRNEQFF
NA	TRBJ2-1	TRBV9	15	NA	TGTGCCAGCAGCGTTCTCGCTTTAGGATACAATGAGCAGTTCTTC	CASSVLALGYNEQFF
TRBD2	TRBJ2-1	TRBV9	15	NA	TGTGCCAGCAGCGGTAGCGGGAGGAGCGTCAATGAGCAGTTCTTC	CASSGSGRSVNEQFF
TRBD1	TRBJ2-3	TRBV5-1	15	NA	TGCGCCAGCAGCTTAGGACAGGGGGCTACAGATACGCAGTATTTT	CASSLGQGATDTQYF
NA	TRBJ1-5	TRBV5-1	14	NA	TGCGCCAGCAGCGTGGACGGATACAATCAGCCCCAGCATTTT	CASSVDGYNQPQHF
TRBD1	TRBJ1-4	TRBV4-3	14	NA	TGCGCCAGCAGCCGGACAGGGCGGGATGAAAAACTGTTTTTT	CASSRTGRDEKLFF
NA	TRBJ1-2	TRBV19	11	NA	TGTGCCAGTATGGGGTTGTTTGGCTACACCTTC	CASMGLFGYTF
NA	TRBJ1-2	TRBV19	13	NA	TGTGCCAGTACCCCCGACAGGTCCTATGGCTACACCTTC	CASTPDRSYGYTF
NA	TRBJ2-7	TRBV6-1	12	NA	TGTGCCAGCAGTGACGGAAGTTTCGAGCAGTACTTC	CASSDGSFEQYF
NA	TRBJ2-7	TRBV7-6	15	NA	TGTGCCAGCAGCTCGCCCCCAGGGCCCTCCTACGAGCAGTACTTC	CASSSPPGPSYEQYF
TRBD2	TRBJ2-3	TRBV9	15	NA	TGTGCCAGCAGCCTAACGGGACTAGTGGGAGATACGCAGTATTTT	CASSLTGLVGDTQYF
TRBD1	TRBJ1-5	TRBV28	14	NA	TGTGCCAGCACCCGGGCCAGGGGGGGCCAGCCCCAGCATTTT	CASTRARGGQPQHF
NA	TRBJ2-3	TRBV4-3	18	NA	TGCGCCAGCAGCCAAGATCTCGTAGGGGCGGGGGCCCCAGGGACGCAGTATTTT	CASSQDLVGAGAPGTQYF
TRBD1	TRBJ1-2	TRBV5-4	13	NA	TGTGCCAGCACCCCCCGGGACAGGGGTGGCTACACCTTC	CASTPRDRGGYTF
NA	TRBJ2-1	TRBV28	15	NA	TGTGCCAGCACCCCGACCCTTTACACAAACAATGAGCAGTTCTTC	CASTPTLYTNNEQFF
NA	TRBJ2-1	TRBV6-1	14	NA	TGTGCCAGCAGTGTCGGTTCATCCTACAATGAGCAGTTCTTC	CASSVGSSYNEQFF
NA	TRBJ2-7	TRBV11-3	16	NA	TGTGCCAGCAGCCCCGAATCGGGGACTGTCACCGACGAGCAGTACTTC	CASSPESGTVTDEQYF
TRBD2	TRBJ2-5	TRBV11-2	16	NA	TGTGCCAGCAGCTTTTACGCGGGGGTCCCCCAAGAGACCCAGTACTTC	CASSFYAGVPQETQYF
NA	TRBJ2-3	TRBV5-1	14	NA	TGCGCCAGCAGCACGGGGGGCTTGACAGATACGCAGTATTTT	CASSTGGLTDTQYF
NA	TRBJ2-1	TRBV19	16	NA	TGTGCCAGTAGTATAGACCCCTTTGGCCAAGCCAATGAGCAGTTCTTC	CASSIDPFGQANEQFF
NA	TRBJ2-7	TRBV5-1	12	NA	TGCGCCAGCAGCTTGGAGGGGTACGAGCAGTACTTC	CASSLEGYEQYF
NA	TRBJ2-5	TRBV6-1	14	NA	TGTGCCAGCAGTGAGTGGGGGGCACAAGAGACCCAGTACTTC	CASSEWGAQETQYF
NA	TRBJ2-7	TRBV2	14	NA	TGTGCCAGCAGTGAATCAGGGGACTGGGGCGAGCAGTACTTC	CASSESGDWGEQYF
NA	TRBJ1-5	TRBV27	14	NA	TGTGCCAGCAGTTTATTGGGGGGGAATCAGCCCCAGCATTTT	CASSLLGGNQPQHF
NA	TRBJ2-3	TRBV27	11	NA	TGTGCCAGCAGGCTCACAGATACGCAGTATTTT	CASRLTDTQYF
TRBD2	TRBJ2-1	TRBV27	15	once	TGTGCCAGCGGTTTACCGGGACTAGCGGGAGATGAGCAGTTCTTC	CASGLPGLAGDEQFF
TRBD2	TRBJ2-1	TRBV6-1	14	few	TGTGCCAGCAGTGAGAGACTAGCGTACAATGAGCAGTTCTTC	CASSERLAYNEQFF
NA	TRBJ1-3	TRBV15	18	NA	TGTGCCACCAGCCCAGGAAGTCGGGGGGGCCTAGACGGAAACACCATATATTTT	CATSPGSRGGLDGNTIYF